This TCR beta chain came from a study of T cell changes during pregnancy in multiple sclerosis. The CDR3 covers 14 residues. The V and J ends lost 10 bases and 4 bases respectively, with 19 bases between them. Germline CDR1 reads MNHNS; CDR2 reads SASEGT. This clone was seen a few times. TCRdb's copy holds only in-frame clones and misses some; the assay was immunoSEQ multiplex PCR. This sample yields tens of thousands of clones, of which 91% are seen a single time; around 5.2% belongs to the top ten. The chain carries TRBV6-1 and TRBJ1-2; D possibly corresponds to TRBD1 (5 bases). The receptor was isolated from a female donor with multiple sclerosis, enrolled in a pregnancy study. The source material was CD8+ T cells from peripheral blood mononuclear cells, sampled before pregnancy. CDR3 amino acids: CAITFQGTGYGYTF. The CDR3 region has the DNA TGTGCCATTACTTTTCAGGGAACCGGCTATGGCTACACCTTC.